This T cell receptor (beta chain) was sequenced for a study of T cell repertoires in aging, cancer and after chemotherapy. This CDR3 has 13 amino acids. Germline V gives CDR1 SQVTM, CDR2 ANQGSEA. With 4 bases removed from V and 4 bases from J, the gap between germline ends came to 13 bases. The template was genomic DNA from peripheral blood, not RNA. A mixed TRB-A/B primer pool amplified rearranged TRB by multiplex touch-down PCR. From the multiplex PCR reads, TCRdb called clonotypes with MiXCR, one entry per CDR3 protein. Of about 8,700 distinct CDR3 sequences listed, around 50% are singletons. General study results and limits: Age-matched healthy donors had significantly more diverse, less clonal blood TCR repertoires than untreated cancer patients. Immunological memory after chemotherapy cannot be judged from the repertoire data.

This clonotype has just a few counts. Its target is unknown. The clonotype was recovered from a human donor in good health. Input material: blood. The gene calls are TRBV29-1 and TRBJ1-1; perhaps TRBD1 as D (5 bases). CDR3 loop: CSVGTNSGTEAFF. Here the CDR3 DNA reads TGCAGCGTTGGGACAAATTCAGGCACTGAAGCTTTCTTT.